The 2 T cell receptor beta chains presented below share a single source sample, sequenced in a study of cytomegalovirus exposure and HLA in healthy donors. 13 Jbeta primers and 60 Vbeta primers were used for the PCR. Method: immunoSEQ multiplex PCR; TCRdb's copy keeps in-frame clones and lacks some. Of about 64,000 clones listed, approximately 70% are singletons. Sequencing was carried out using PBMCs. All receptors come from a male donor in good health and CMV-seropositive.

The chain is built from TRBV5-5 and TRBJ2-1, with 10 bases aligning to TRBD2. This CDR3 spans 16 amino acids. Unmatched junction bases numbered 6, after V lost 0 bases and J lost 6 bases. Germline-derived CDR1 and CDR2 are SGHKS and YYEKEE (reference sequence). CDR3 loop: CASSLASGRSFNEQFF. In DNA, the CDR3 is TGTGCCAGCAGCTTGGCTAGCGGGAGATCTTTCAATGAGCAGTTCTTC.

The V and J genes are TRBV4-3 and TRBJ2-7, with D possibly being TRBD1 (5 bases). Trimming stripped 1 base from V and 0 bases from J, with 16 bases between. The germline gives CDR1 LGHNA, CDR2 YSLEER. There are 17 residues in the CDR3. CDR3 residues: CASSQGTGQRNSYEQYF. In DNA form, the CDR3 reads TGCGCCAGCAGCCAAGGGACCGGACAACGAAACTCCTACGAGCAGTACTTC.